These T cell receptor beta chains were read from a single sample in a study of T cell changes during pregnancy in multiple sclerosis. Sequencing was performed with immunoSEQ multiplex PCR; in TCRdb, only in-frame clones are kept and a portion is missing. The table has tens of thousands of clones, 88% seen once. The sequencing here drew on CD4+ T cells from peripheral blood mononuclear cells, taken in the first trimester of pregnancy. The receptors derive from a female donor with multiple sclerosis, enrolled in a pregnancy study. CDR3s include the opening cysteine and the closing phenylalanine or tryptophan. The D gene is left open where the match is weak. Not all rows give a size; the values are once, few, many and, for expanded clones, a class.

TRBV6-1	-	-	TRBJ1-2	CASTQDWGYTF	TGTGCCAGCACCCAGGACTGGGGCTACACCTTC
TRBV14	-	TRBD1	TRBJ1-2	CASSHQDRGRRSLYGYTF	TGTGCCAGCAGCCACCAGGACAGGGGGCGCAGATCGCTCTATGGCTACACCTTC
TRBV5-1	once	TRBD1	TRBJ1-3	CASSPAYGQGGNTIYF	TGCGCCAGCAGCCCAGCCTATGGACAGGGTGGAAACACCATATATTTT
TRBV5-4	-	TRBD1	TRBJ2-5	CASSPGQAAETQYF	TGTGCCAGCAGCCCAGGACAGGCGGCTGAGACCCAGTACTTC
TRBV10-3	-	TRBD2	TRBJ2-1	CAIRDGTSGGAGEQFF	TGTGCCATCAGGGATGGGACTAGCGGGGGGGCCGGTGAGCAGTTCTTC
TRBV9	-	TRBD2	TRBJ2-1	CASSVRGSSDEQFF	TGTGCCAGCAGCGTGCGCGGGAGTAGCGATGAGCAGTTCTTC
TRBV5-5	-	-	TRBJ1-1	CASSLREQNTEAFF	TGTGCCAGCAGCTTACGGGAGCAGAACACTGAAGCTTTCTTT
TRBV19	once	-	TRBJ1-5	CASRGGADPPGNQPQHF	TGTGCCAGTAGAGGGGGGGCGGACCCACCAGGCAATCAGCCCCAGCATTTT
TRBV4-2	once	TRBD1	TRBJ1-2	CASIAGVGPGQGALGYGYTF	TGTGCCAGCATCGCGGGTGTTGGTCCCGGGCAGGGGGCGCTTGGCTATGGCTACACCTTC
TRBV21-1	-	-	TRBJ1-1	CASSKGFRVQEMNTEAFF	TGTGCCAGCAGCAAAGGCTTTCGGGTACAAGAAATGAACACTGAAGCTTTCTTT
TRBV27	once	TRBD1	TRBJ1-3	CASSLRPRDRYFSGNTIYF	TGTGCCAGCAGTCTTCGCCCCCGGGACAGGTATTTCTCTGGAAACACCATATATTTT
TRBV19	once	-	TRBJ2-3	CASRIGGGLRDTQYF	TGTGCCAGTAGGATAGGGGGAGGGCTAAGAGATACGCAGTATTTT
TRBV7-8	once	TRBD1	TRBJ1-2	CASSLAARTGEHGYTF	TGTGCCAGCAGCTTAGCGGCTCGGACAGGGGAGCATGGCTACACCTTC
TRBV7-9	few	TRBD2	TRBJ2-1	CASSLLAGGPQNEQFF	TGTGCCAGCAGCCTACTAGCGGGAGGGCCTCAAAATGAGCAGTTCTTC
TRBV18	-	TRBD1	TRBJ1-6	CASSLRQGGWDSPLHF	TGTGCCAGCTCACTAAGACAGGGCGGATGGGATTCACCCCTCCACTTT
TRBV5-1	-	-	TRBJ2-1	CASSLGSVARHNEQFF	TGCGCCAGCAGCTTGGGGTCAGTAGCTCGGCACAATGAGCAGTTCTTC
TRBV6-6	-	-	TRBJ1-2	CASSWGGGQGYGYTF	TGTGCCAGCAGTTGGGGAGGGGGTCAGGGCTATGGCTACACCTTC